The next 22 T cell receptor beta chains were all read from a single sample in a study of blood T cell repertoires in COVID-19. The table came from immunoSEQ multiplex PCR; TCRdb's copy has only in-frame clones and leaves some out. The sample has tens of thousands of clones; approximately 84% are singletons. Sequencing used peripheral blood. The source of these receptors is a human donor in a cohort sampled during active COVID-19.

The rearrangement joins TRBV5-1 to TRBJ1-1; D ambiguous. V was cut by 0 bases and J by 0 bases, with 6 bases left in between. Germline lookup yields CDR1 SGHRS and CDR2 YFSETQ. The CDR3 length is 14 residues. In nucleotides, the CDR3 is TGCGCCAGCAGCTTGGGGCGGTTGAACACTGAAGCTTTCTTT. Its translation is CASSLGRLNTEAFF.

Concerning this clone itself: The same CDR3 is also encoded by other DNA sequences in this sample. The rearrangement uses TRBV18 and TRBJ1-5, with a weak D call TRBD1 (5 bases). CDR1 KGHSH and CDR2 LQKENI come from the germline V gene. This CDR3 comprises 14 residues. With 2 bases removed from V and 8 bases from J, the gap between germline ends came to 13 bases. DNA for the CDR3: TGTGCCAGCTCACCAGGGGCGGGGCAAGAGCCCCAGCATTTT. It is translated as CASSPGAGQEPQHF.

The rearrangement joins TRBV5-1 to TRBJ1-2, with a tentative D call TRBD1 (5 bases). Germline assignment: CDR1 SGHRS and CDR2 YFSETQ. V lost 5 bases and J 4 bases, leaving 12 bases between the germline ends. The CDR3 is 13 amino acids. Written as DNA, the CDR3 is TGCGCCAGCAGAGGCAGGGAGGGCTATGGCTACACCTTC. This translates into CASRGREGYGYTF. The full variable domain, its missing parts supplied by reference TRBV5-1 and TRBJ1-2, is KAGVTQTPRYLIKTRGQQVTLSCSPISGHRSVSWYQQTPGQGLQFLFEYFSETQRNKGNFPGRFSGRQFSNSRSEMNVSTLELGDSALYLCASRGREGYGYTFGSGTRLTVV.

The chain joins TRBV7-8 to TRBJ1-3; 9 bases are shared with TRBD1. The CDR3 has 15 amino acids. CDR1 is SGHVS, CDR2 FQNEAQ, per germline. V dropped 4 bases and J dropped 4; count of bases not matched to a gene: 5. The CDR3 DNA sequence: TGTGCCAGCAGCTCAGGGACAGGGAAGGGAAACACCATATATTTT. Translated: CASSSGTGKGNTIYF.

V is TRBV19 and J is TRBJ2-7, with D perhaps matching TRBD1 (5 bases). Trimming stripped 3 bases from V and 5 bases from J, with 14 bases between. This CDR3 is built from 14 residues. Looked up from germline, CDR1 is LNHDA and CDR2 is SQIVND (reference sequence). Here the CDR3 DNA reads TGTGCCAGTAGTATGGGGCTTGGATTCCACGAGCAGTACTTC. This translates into CASSMGLGFHEQYF.

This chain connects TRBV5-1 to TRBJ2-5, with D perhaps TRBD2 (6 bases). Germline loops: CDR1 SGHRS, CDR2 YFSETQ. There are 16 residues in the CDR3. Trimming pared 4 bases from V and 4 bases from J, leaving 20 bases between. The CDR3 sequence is CASSPTSGLGAETQYF. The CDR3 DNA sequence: TGCGCCAGCAGCCCCACCTCGGGACTTGGGGCAGAGACCCAGTACTTC.

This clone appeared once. The CDR3 region has the DNA TGTGCCAGTACTATCGGCGGGGGCGGCACAGATACGCAGTATTTT. Translation: CASTIGGGGTDTQYF. The chain combines TRBV19 with TRBJ2-3, with a possible D match to TRBD2 (7 bases). Germline V CDR1 and CDR2: LNHDA, SQIVND (reference sequence). Trimming stripped 7 bases from V and 1 base from J, with 15 bases between. This CDR3 comprises 15 residues.

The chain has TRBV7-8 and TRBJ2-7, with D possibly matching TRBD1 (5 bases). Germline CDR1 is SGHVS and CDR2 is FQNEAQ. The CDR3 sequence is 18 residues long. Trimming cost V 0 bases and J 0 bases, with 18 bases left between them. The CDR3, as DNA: TGTGCCAGCAGCTTAGCGGGTCGGGCCAGGGCCAGCTCCTACGAGCAGTACTTC. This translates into CASSLAGRARASSYEQYF. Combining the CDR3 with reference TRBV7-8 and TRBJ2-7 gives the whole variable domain GAGVSQSPRYKVAKRGQDVALRCDPISGHVSLFWYQQALGQGPEFLTYFQNEAQLDKSGLPSDRFFAERPEGSVSTLKIQRTQQEDSAVYLCASSLAGRARASSYEQYFGPGTRLTVT.

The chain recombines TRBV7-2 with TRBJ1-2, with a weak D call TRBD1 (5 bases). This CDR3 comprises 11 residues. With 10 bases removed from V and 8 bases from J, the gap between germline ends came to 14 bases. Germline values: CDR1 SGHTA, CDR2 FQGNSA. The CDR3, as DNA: TGTGCCACCCGGGGGAGGGAAGGCTACACCTTC. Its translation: CATRGREGYTF.

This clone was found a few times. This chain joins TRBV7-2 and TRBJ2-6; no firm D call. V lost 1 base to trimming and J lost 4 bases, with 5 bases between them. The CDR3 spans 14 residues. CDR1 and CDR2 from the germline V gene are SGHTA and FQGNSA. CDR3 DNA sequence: TGTGCCAGCAGCTTAGGGGCCGGGGCCAACGTCCTGACTTTC. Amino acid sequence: CASSLGAGANVLTF.

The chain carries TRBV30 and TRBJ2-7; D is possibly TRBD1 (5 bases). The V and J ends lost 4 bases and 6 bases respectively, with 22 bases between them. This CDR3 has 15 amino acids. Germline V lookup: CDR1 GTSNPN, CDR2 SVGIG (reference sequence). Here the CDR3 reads CAWNHLGGRAGEQYF. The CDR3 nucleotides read TGTGCCTGGAATCACCTCGGTGGCAGGGCAGGCGAGCAGTACTTC. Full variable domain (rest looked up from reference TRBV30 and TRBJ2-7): SQTIHQWPATLVQPVGSPLSLECTVEGTSNPNLYWYRQAAGRGLQLLFYSVGIGQISSEVPQNLSASRPQDRQFILSSKKLLLSDSGFYLCAWNHLGGRAGEQYFGPGTRLTVT.

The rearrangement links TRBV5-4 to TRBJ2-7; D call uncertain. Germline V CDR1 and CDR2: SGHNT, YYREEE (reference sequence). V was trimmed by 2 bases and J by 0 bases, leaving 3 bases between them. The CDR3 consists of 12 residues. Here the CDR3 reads CASSFYSYEQYF. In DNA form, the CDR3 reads TGTGCCAGCAGCTTTTACTCCTACGAGCAGTACTTC.

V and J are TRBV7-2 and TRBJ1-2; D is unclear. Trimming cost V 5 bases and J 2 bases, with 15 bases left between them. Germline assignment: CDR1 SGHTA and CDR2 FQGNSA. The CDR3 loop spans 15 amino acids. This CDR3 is CASSPSWTANYGYTF. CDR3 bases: TGTGCCAGCAGCCCAAGTTGGACTGCGAACTATGGCTACACCTTC. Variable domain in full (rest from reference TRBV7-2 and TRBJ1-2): GAGVSQSPSNKVTEKGKDVELRCDPISGHTALYWYRQSLGQGLEFLIYFQGNSAPDKSGLPSDRFSAERTGGSVSTLTIQRTQQEDSAVYLCASSPSWTANYGYTFGSGTRLTVV.

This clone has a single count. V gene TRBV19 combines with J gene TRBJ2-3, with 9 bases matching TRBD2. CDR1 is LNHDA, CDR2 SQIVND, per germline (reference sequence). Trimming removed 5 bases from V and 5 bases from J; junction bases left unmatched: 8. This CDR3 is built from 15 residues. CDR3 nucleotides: TGTGCCAGTAGTTCTGAGCTAGCGGGGAGAGATACGCAGTATTTT. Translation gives CASSSELAGRDTQYF.

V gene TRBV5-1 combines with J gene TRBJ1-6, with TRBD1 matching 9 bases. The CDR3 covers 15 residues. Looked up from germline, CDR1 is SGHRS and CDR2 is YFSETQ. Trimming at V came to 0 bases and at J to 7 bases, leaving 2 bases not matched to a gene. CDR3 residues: CASSLGDRVNSPLHF. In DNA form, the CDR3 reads TGCGCCAGCAGCTTGGGGGACAGGGTGAATTCACCCCTCCACTTT.

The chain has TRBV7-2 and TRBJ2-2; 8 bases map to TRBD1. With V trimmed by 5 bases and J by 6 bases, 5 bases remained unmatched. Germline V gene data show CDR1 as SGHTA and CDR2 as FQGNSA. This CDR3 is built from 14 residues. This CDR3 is CASSPDRGAGELFF. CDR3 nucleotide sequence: TGTGCCAGCAGCCCAGACAGGGGCGCCGGGGAGCTGTTTTTT.

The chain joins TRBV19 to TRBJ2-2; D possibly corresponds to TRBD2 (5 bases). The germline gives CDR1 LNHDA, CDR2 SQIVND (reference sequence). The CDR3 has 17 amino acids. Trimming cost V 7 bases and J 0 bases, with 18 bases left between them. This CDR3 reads CASTREGPTSNTGELFF. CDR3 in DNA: TGTGCCAGTACCAGAGAGGGCCCGACCTCGAACACCGGGGAGCTGTTTTTT.

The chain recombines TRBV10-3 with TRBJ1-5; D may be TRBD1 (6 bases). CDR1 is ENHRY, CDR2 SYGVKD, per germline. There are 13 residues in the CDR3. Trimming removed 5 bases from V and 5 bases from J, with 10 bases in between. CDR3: CAISRQADQPQHF. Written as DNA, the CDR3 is TGTGCCATCAGTAGACAGGCTGATCAGCCCCAGCATTTT.

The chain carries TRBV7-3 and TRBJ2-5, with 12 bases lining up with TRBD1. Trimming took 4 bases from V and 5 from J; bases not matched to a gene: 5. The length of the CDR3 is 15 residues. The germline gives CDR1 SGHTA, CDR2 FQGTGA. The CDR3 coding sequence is TGTGCCAGCAGCTCGGGCGGGACAGGGGGCGAGACCCAGTACTTC. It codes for CASSSGGTGGETQYF.

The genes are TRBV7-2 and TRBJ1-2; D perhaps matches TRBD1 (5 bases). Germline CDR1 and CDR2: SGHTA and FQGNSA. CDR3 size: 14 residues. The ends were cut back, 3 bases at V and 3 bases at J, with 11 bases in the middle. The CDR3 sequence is CASSLSGQDYGYTF. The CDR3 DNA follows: TGTGCCAGCAGCTTGTCAGGGCAAGACTATGGCTACACCTTC.

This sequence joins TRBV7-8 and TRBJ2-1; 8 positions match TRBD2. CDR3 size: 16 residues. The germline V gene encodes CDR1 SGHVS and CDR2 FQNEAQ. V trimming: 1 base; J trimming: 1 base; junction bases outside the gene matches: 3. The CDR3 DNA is TGTGCCAGCAGCTTAGTTAGCGGGGAGTCCTACAATGAGCAGTTCTTC. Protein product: CASSLVSGESYNEQFF.

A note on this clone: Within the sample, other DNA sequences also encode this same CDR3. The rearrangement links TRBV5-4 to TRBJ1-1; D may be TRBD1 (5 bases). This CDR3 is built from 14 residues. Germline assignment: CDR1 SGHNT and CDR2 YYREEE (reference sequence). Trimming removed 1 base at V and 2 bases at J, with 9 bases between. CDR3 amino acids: CASSLTGINTEAFF. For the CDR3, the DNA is TGTGCCAGCAGCTTGACAGGTATCAACACTGAAGCTTTCTTT.